These T cell receptor beta chains were read from a single sample in a study of molecular identifiers for immune sequencing clone quantification. In TCRdb, the PCR reads were re-called with MiXCR into one record per CDR3 protein. The table lists approximately 97,000 distinct CDR3 sequences, approximately 24% of them singletons, with around 1% in the top ten. The specimen was naive CD8+ T cells from blood, with Jurkat cell RNA spiked in. The source of these receptors is a human donor in good health. Some libraries in this study had Jurkat cell RNA spiked in. CDR3s include the opening cysteine and the closing phenylalanine or tryptophan.

j_gene	v_gene	CDR3aa
TRBJ1-1	TRBV13	CASSASDRGGNTEAFF
TRBJ2-5	TRBV4-1	CASSRYSGGSETQYF
TRBJ2-7	TRBV14	CASSLGPGGYEQYF
TRBJ2-7	TRBV30	CAWRSGRYEQYF
TRBJ2-2	TRBV7-8	CASSLSIGTGILLTNTGELFF
TRBJ2-7	TRBV4-1	CASSQEERARGDEQYF
TRBJ2-2	TRBV7-2	CASSFSPVPPGELFF
TRBJ1-5	TRBV6-2/TRBV6-3	CASSYLGGTNQPQHF
TRBJ2-2	TRBV7-9	CASRALGQNTGELFF
TRBJ2-7	TRBV29-1	CSLLIGYEQYF
TRBJ2-5	TRBV2	CASTHFVRGPETQYF
TRBJ2-1	TRBV20-1	CSARGLVYVNEQFF
TRBJ2-2	TRBV24-1	CATSDPGLAGGPAPGELFF
TRBJ2-3	TRBV7-9	CASSALAGDTQYF
TRBJ1-5	TRBV20-1	CSVLDREYSNQPQHF
TRBJ2-1	TRBV6-2/TRBV6-3	CASLTSDNEQFF
TRBJ2-6	TRBV27	CASSPSGANVLTF
TRBJ2-7	TRBV19	CASSPTGVGYEQYF
TRBJ2-1	TRBV27	CASSLIYGVGAYNEQFF
TRBJ2-3	TRBV7-3	CASSPIPSGGTDTQYF
TRBJ2-1	TRBV29-1	CSVGDGSSYNEQFF
TRBJ2-3	TRBV5-4	CASSAGVGGTDTQYF
TRBJ2-7	TRBV5-1	CGSSLDQSSYEQYF
TRBJ2-7	TRBV29-1	CSALSTGYEQYF
TRBJ2-1	TRBV10-3	CAISEPRTKDEQFF